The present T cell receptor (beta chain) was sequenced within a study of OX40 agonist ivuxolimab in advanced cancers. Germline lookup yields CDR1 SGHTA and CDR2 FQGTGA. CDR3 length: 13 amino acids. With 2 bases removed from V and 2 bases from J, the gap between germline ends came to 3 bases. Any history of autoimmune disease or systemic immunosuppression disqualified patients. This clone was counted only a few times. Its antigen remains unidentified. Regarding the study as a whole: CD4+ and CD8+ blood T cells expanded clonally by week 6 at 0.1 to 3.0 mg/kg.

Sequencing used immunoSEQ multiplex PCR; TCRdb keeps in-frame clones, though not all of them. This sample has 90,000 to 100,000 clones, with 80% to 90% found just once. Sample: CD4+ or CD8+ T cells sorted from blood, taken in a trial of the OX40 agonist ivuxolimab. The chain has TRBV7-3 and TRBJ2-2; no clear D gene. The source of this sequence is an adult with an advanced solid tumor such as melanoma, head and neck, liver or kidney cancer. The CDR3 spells CASSLDNTGELFF. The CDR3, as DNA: TGTGCCAGCAGCTTAGATAACACCGGGGAGCTGTTTTTT.